A selection of T cell receptor beta chains follows, all from one sample in a study of cytomegalovirus exposure and HLA in healthy donors. Assay used: immunoSEQ multiplex PCR; TCRdb lists only in-frame clones, some missing. The profile covers about 190,000 clones, with roughly 80% appearing a single time and about 1.5% taken by the ten largest. The sample comprised PBMCs. The receptors derive from a woman younger than 35 in good health and CMV-seronegative. CDR3s include the opening cysteine and the closing phenylalanine or tryptophan. The D gene is left open where the match is weak. Size is stated for part of the rows, as once, few or many counts, or as a class when the clone is expanded.

j_call: TRBJ2-1
v_call: TRBV5-4
clone_size: -
d_call: TRBD2
cdr3_aa: CASSLTSGIFNEQFF
cdr3_nt: TGTGCCAGCAGCCTGACTAGCGGGATATTTAATGAGCAGTTCTTC

j_call: TRBJ1-2
v_call: TRBV7-9
clone_size: -
d_call: -
cdr3_aa: CSSSSTLMSSYGYTF
cdr3_nt: TGTTCCAGCAGCTCCACTCTAATGTCTTCCTATGGCTACACCTTC

j_call: TRBJ2-3
v_call: TRBV6-1
clone_size: -
d_call: TRBD1
cdr3_aa: CASRAAGTGSDTQYF
cdr3_nt: TGTGCCAGCCGAGCAGCTGGGACAGGGTCAGATACGCAGTATTTT

j_call: TRBJ2-1
v_call: TRBV7-2
clone_size: -
d_call: TRBD1
cdr3_aa: CASSPQGARDEQFF
cdr3_nt: TGTGCCAGCAGCCCTCAGGGGGCTCGGGATGAGCAGTTCTTC

j_call: TRBJ1-2
v_call: TRBV6-5
clone_size: -
d_call: TRBD1
cdr3_aa: CASSYVPGQTYGYTF
cdr3_nt: TGTGCCAGCAGTTACGTCCCGGGACAGACCTATGGCTACACCTTC

j_call: TRBJ1-3
v_call: TRBV4-3
clone_size: few
d_call: -
cdr3_aa: CASSQDNPRSGNTIYF
cdr3_nt: TGCGCCAGCAGCCAAGATAATCCCCGCTCTGGAAACACCATATATTTT

j_call: TRBJ1-1
v_call: TRBV9
clone_size: -
d_call: TRBD1
cdr3_aa: CASSRMTGDTEAFF
cdr3_nt: TGTGCCAGCAGCCGGATGACAGGGGACACTGAAGCTTTCTTT

j_call: TRBJ2-1
v_call: TRBV4-3
clone_size: -
d_call: TRBD2
cdr3_aa: CASSQAGSSSGSIYNEQFF
cdr3_nt: TGCGCCAGCAGCCAAGCAGGATCCTCTAGCGGGAGTATATACAATGAGCAGTTCTTC

j_call: TRBJ2-7
v_call: TRBV5-4
clone_size: -
d_call: -
cdr3_aa: CASSLFGVTTSYEQYF
cdr3_nt: TGTGCCAGCAGCTTGTTCGGGGTCACGACCTCCTACGAGCAGTACTTC

j_call: TRBJ2-5
v_call: TRBV7-2
clone_size: -
d_call: -
cdr3_aa: CASSLVPQYQETQYF
cdr3_nt: TGTGCCAGCAGCTTAGTCCCGCAGTACCAAGAGACCCAGTACTTC

j_call: TRBJ1-2
v_call: TRBV9
clone_size: -
d_call: -
cdr3_aa: CASRGRGIRGYTF
cdr3_nt: TGTGCCAGCAGGGGTAGGGGAATACGGGGCTACACCTTC

j_call: TRBJ2-1
v_call: TRBV27
clone_size: -
d_call: TRBD2
cdr3_aa: CASSLVASGYNEQFF
cdr3_nt: TGTGCCAGCAGTTTGGTTGCTAGCGGATACAATGAGCAGTTCTTC

j_call: TRBJ2-3
v_call: TRBV30
clone_size: -
d_call: TRBD1
cdr3_aa: CAGTGEYTDTQYF
cdr3_nt: TGTGCCGGGACAGGGGAGTACACAGATACGCAGTATTTT

j_call: TRBJ1-1
v_call: TRBV19
clone_size: -
d_call: -
cdr3_aa: CASSIGQGLTEAFF
cdr3_nt: TGTGCCAGTAGTATAGGGCAGGGGTTAACTGAAGCTTTCTTT

j_call: TRBJ2-2
v_call: TRBV11-2
clone_size: few
d_call: -
cdr3_aa: CASRGSRNTGELFF
cdr3_nt: TGTGCCAGCAGAGGCTCTAGGAACACCGGGGAGCTGTTTTTT

j_call: TRBJ2-7
v_call: TRBV7-9
clone_size: -
d_call: TRBD2
cdr3_aa: CASSPRQGRTSGSFYEQYF
cdr3_nt: TGTGCCAGCAGCCCACGACAGGGTAGAACTAGCGGGAGTTTTTACGAGCAGTACTTC

j_call: TRBJ1-1
v_call: TRBV19
clone_size: -
d_call: -
cdr3_aa: CASSIGYSLLEAFF
cdr3_nt: TGTGCCAGTAGTATAGGGTACAGCCTTCTAGAAGCTTTCTTT

j_call: TRBJ2-3
v_call: TRBV29-1
clone_size: -
d_call: -
cdr3_aa: CSVGAGSSGDTQYF
cdr3_nt: TGCAGCGTTGGGGCGGGGAGTTCGGGAGATACGCAGTATTTT

j_call: TRBJ2-3
v_call: TRBV28
clone_size: -
d_call: TRBD2
cdr3_aa: CASSLPRGRFTDTQYF
cdr3_nt: TGTGCCAGCAGTTTACCCCGCGGGAGGTTCACAGATACGCAGTATTTT

j_call: TRBJ2-3
v_call: TRBV9
clone_size: -
d_call: -
cdr3_aa: CASSVVLAPDTQYF
cdr3_nt: TGTGCCAGCAGCGTAGTACTAGCTCCAGATACGCAGTATTTT

j_call: TRBJ2-7
v_call: TRBV7-9
clone_size: -
d_call: TRBD1
cdr3_aa: CASSATGYTYEQYF
cdr3_nt: TGTGCCAGCAGCGCGACAGGGTATACCTACGAGCAGTACTTC

j_call: TRBJ2-2
v_call: TRBV4-3
clone_size: few
d_call: -
cdr3_aa: CASSQTQATGELFF
cdr3_nt: TGCGCCAGCAGCCAAACACAAGCGACCGGGGAGCTGTTTTTT

j_call: TRBJ2-7
v_call: TRBV18
clone_size: -
d_call: -
cdr3_aa: CASSQNSARVQYF
cdr3_nt: TGTGCCAGCTCCCAGAACAGCGCCAGGGTGCAGTACTTC

j_call: TRBJ1-3
v_call: TRBV19
clone_size: -
d_call: -
cdr3_aa: CASSWGGEGNTIYF
cdr3_nt: TGTGCCAGTAGCTGGGGCGGGGAGGGAAACACCATATATTTT

j_call: TRBJ2-4
v_call: TRBV5-1
clone_size: -
d_call: TRBD2
cdr3_aa: CASSVTSGSSKNIQYF
cdr3_nt: TGCGCCAGCAGCGTCACTAGCGGGAGCTCCAAAAACATTCAGTACTTC

j_call: TRBJ2-7
v_call: TRBV20-1
clone_size: -
d_call: TRBD1
cdr3_aa: CSVTTGAEQYF
cdr3_nt: TGCAGTGTCACGACAGGGGCCGAGCAGTACTTC